These 7 T cell receptor beta chains share one sample of origin, sequenced in a study of CD8+CD57+ T cells in acquired aplastic anemia. Patients chosen for sequencing had CD8+CD57+ cells that had expanded, as shown by flow cytometry. TCR beta VDJ and CDR3 profiles were obtained from a genomic DNA template. MiXCR, run by TCRdb on the reads, gives a single entry per CDR3 protein. The sample records approximately 300,000 distinct CDR3 sequences, approximately 57% being singletons. Sequencing was done on a sample of sorted CD4+, CD8+, or CD8+CD57+ T cells (not recorded which) from PBMCs. Receptors originate from a human donor with aplastic anemia.

This clonotype was seen a few times. The V call is TRBV6-6, the J call TRBJ2-7; D is ambiguous. CDR1 is MNHNY, CDR2 SVGAGI, per germline (reference sequence). Trimming shortened V by 5 bases and J by 6 bases, and 11 bases separated the two germline ends. The CDR3 extends over 12 amino acids. The CDR3 protein is CASSPGGSEQYF. CDR3 DNA sequence: TGTGCCAGCAGTCCCGGCGGCTCCGAGCAGTACTTC.

This clonotype was observed a handful of times. The chain employs TRBV18 and TRBJ1-2; D unresolved. V lost 2 bases and J lost 3, with 10 bases in between. CDR1 and CDR2 from the germline V gene are KGHSH and LQKENI. The CDR3 extends over 14 amino acids. CDR3: CASSPAVPDYGYTF. CDR3 DNA: TGTGCCAGCTCACCAGCGGTTCCAGACTATGGCTACACCTTC. Complete variable domain (other parts from reference TRBV18 and TRBJ1-2): NAGVMQNPRHLVRRRGQEARLRCSPMKGHSHVYWYRQLPEEGLKFMVYLQKENIIDESGMPKERFSAEFPKEGPSILRIQQVVRGDSAAYFCASSPAVPDYGYTFGSGTRLTVV.

This chain joins TRBV20-1 and TRBJ1-2, with D unresolved. Between the trimmed V and J ends, which lost 0 bases and 12 bases, there was a span of 14 bases. The germline V gene encodes CDR1 DFQATT and CDR2 SNEGSKA (reference sequence). This CDR3 region has 12 residues. CDR3 protein: CSARDPRAGNTF. The CDR3 region has the DNA TGCAGTGCTAGAGATCCGAGGGCTGGAAACACCTTC.

This clonotype was counted ten times or more. CDR3 DNA sequence: TGTGCCAGCAGTCGCAGGGACACCGGGGAGCTGTTTTTT. Amino acid sequence: CASSRRDTGELFF. The genes are TRBV11-2 and TRBJ2-2, with D perhaps TRBD1 (5 bases). This CDR3 has 13 residues. CDR1 and CDR2 from the germline V gene are SGHAT and FQNNGV. The V gene lost 6 bases and the J gene lost 3 bases, with 8 bases spanning the gap.

Points on this clonotype: A read error may be the cause here, since a much bigger clone is one base away. The CDR3 nucleotides are TGTGCCATCAGGACAAATTATGAAGCTTTCTTT. It specifies CAIRTNYEAFF. The chain employs TRBV10-3 and TRBJ1-1; D unclear. Trimming stripped 6 bases from V and 7 bases from J, with 9 bases between. Germline CDR1 and CDR2: ENHRY and SYGVKD. The CDR3 runs 11 residues.

The rearrangement links TRBV7-8 to TRBJ2-5; tentatively, D is TRBD1 (5 bases). The germline gives CDR1 SGHVS, CDR2 FQNEAQ. The CDR3 has 15 residues. Trimming removed 1 base from V and 4 bases from J, with 13 bases in between. The CDR3 bases are TGTGCCAGCAGCTTAGGGGGTGGCAGGGCAGAGACCCAGTACTTC. This sequence encodes CASSLGGGRAETQYF.

This chain joins TRBV12-3 or TRBV12-4 and TRBJ2-1; D is ambiguous. The CDR3 contains 12 residues. Trimming cost V 3 bases and J 8 bases, with 8 bases left between them. DNA for the CDR3: TGTGCCAGCAGTTTCACTGTCCATGAGCAGTTCTTC. Its protein product is CASSFTVHEQFF.